The next 14 T cell receptor beta chains were all read from a single sample in a study of T cell changes during pregnancy in multiple sclerosis. Method: immunoSEQ multiplex PCR; TCRdb's copy keeps in-frame clones and lacks some. The sample shows tens of thousands of clones, approximately 92% of them seen only once. This sample comprised CD4+ T cells from peripheral blood mononuclear cells, obtained in the third trimester of pregnancy. These receptors all come from a female donor with multiple sclerosis, enrolled in a pregnancy study.

V usage is TRBV29-1 and J usage is TRBJ2-7; the match to TRBD2 covers 8 bases. The germline gives CDR1 SQVTM, CDR2 ANQGSEA. The J segment lost 3 bases and the V segment lost 6 bases, leaving 4 bases of the junction unmatched. This CDR3 has 12 residues. The DNA of the CDR3 is TGCAGCGTCGAAAGCGGGAGCTACGAGCAGTACTTC. It specifies CSVESGSYEQYF.

The rearrangement uses TRBV6-5 and TRBJ1-1; D not certain. V shed 4 bases and J shed 2 bases, with 14 bases lying between them. The germline V gene encodes CDR1 MNHEY and CDR2 SVGAGI. The CDR3 has 15 amino acids. The CDR3 DNA is TGTGCCAGCAGTTCAGAGGCGGTCACTAACACTGAAGCTTTCTTT. Translation: CASSSEAVTNTEAFF.

The DNA for the CDR3 is TGTGCCAGCAGCTTGGCGGGGGGGGGCAGGGAGTTCTTC. It yields the protein CASSLAGGGREFF. The V and J genes are TRBV5-4 and TRBJ2-1, with 8 bases that match TRBD2. V trimming: 0 bases; J trimming: 14 bases; junction bases outside the gene matches: 7. This CDR3 has 13 amino acids. CDR1 and CDR2 from the germline V gene are SGHNT and YYREEE (reference sequence).

This sequence joins TRBV6-5 and TRBJ2-3; the match to TRBD2 covers 9 bases. This CDR3 has 16 amino acids. Germline trimming cut 3 bases from V and 4 bases from J; bases unmatched to any gene: 8. Per the germline V gene, CDR1 is MNHEY and CDR2 is SVGAGI. The CDR3, as DNA: TGTGCCAGCAGTTATGCGGGAGGGGCCCCTTCAGATACGCAGTATTTT. It yields the protein CASSYAGGAPSDTQYF.

V usage is TRBV10-2 and J usage is TRBJ1-3; 8 bases map to TRBD1. In germline, CDR1 is WSHSY, CDR2 SAAADI. The CDR3 consists of 16 residues. Losses at the gene ends were 6 bases for V and 0 bases for J; bases not matched to a gene: 7. CDR3 protein: CASSPTGVFSGNTIYF. As DNA, the CDR3 is TGCGCCAGCAGCCCGACAGGGGTATTCTCTGGAAACACCATATATTTT.

The chain joins TRBV9 to TRBJ2-3; 9 nucleotides align to TRBD2. This CDR3 region has 15 residues. Germline loops: CDR1 SGDLS, CDR2 YYNGEE. V was clipped by 0 bases and J by 3 bases; unmatched bases: 2. The chain's CDR3 is CASSVASGRTDTQYF. The CDR3 DNA reads TGTGCCAGCAGCGTAGCCAGCGGGAGGACAGATACGCAGTATTTT.

The chain joins TRBV7-2 to TRBJ2-7; TRBD2 is a possible D gene (6 bases). Per germline, CDR1 SGHTA and CDR2 FQGNSA. The V end lost 5 bases, the J end lost 3 bases, and 23 bases lay between the germline ends. This CDR3 is built from 17 residues. As DNA, the CDR3 is TGTGCCAGCAGCCCCATCCCTCCGGGACTCGCTTACTACGAGCAGTACTTC. This encodes CASSPIPPGLAYYEQYF.

The CDR3 reads CASSLVAGSYEQYF. CDR3 nucleotides: TGTGCCAGCAGCTTAGTAGCGGGATCCTACGAGCAGTACTTC. The chain links TRBV11-2 to TRBJ2-7; TRBD2 aligns across 8 bases. The V and J ends lost 1 base and 1 base, in that order; junction bases with no gene match: 0. CDR1 is SGHAT and CDR2 is FQNNGV in the germline V gene. The CDR3 loop spans 14 amino acids.

The chain employs TRBV9 and TRBJ1-4; 9 bases match TRBD1. Germline values: CDR1 SGDLS, CDR2 YYNGEE. There are 12 residues in the CDR3. V lost 2 bases, J lost 14 bases, and 4 bases stayed unmatched. The CDR3 loop is CASSVGTGPLFF. The CDR3, as DNA: TGTGCCAGCAGCGTGGGGACAGGGCCTCTGTTTTTT. Filled out from reference TRBV9 and TRBJ1-4, the complete variable domain reads DSGVTQTPKHLITATGQRVTLRCSPRSGDLSVYWYQQSLDQGLQFLIQYYNGEERAKGNILERFSAQQFPDLHSELNLSSLELGDSALYFCASSVGTGPLFFGSGTQLSVL.

V gene TRBV21-1 combines with J gene TRBJ2-1; the table gives TRBD2 as D, unverified against the DNA. TRBV21-1 is marked as a pseudogene. The CDR3 covers 17 residues. CDR3: CAREPPLAPSSYNEQFF. CDR3 sequence (DNA): TGTGCCAGGGAGCCACCACTAGCCCCTAGCTCCTACAATGAGCAGTTCTTC.

This sequence joins TRBV7-2 and TRBJ2-5; D perhaps matches TRBD2 (5 bases). This CDR3 is built from 16 residues. Trimming cost V 0 bases and J 0 bases, with 11 bases left between them. Per germline, CDR1 SGHTA and CDR2 FQGNSA. The CDR3 region has the DNA TGTGCCAGCAGCTTAGCGGCTAGCCCATACCAAGAGACCCAGTACTTC. Its protein product is CASSLAASPYQETQYF.

This rearrangement joins TRBV7-2 to TRBJ2-1; D is unclear. Trimming left V 6 bases short and J 5 bases short, with 14 bases between. This CDR3 is 14 amino acids long. CDR1 and CDR2 (germline): SGHTA, FQGNSA. CDR3 region: CASRLSASNNEQFF. CDR3 nucleotides: TGTGCCAGCAGATTGTCTGCGAGTAACAATGAGCAGTTCTTC.

The V gene is TRBV5-8, the J gene TRBJ1-1, with TRBD1 as a possible D gene (5 bases). CDR1 SGHTS and CDR2 YDEGEE come from the germline V gene. The V end was cut by 5 bases, the J end by 0 bases, with 11 bases between. The CDR3 extends over 14 amino acids. The CDR3 bases are TGTGCCAGCAGGTATAGGGGCATGAACACTGAAGCTTTCTTT. It codes for CASRYRGMNTEAFF. The full variable domain, rest sourced from reference TRBV5-8 and TRBJ1-1, is EAGVTQSPTHLIKTRGQQATLRCSPISGHTSVYWYQQALGLGLQFLLWYDEGEERNRGNFPPRFSGRQFPNYSSELNVNALELEDSALYLCASRYRGMNTEAFFGQGTRLTVV.

The chain is built from TRBV15 and TRBJ2-3, with 7 bases aligning to TRBD1. The ends lost 1 base at V and 1 base at J; junction bases unmatched: 5. CDR1 and CDR2 (germline): LNHNV, YYDKDF (reference sequence). This CDR3 contains 16 residues. The CDR3 is CATSRGDSGGTDTQYF. The CDR3, as DNA: TGTGCCACCAGCAGAGGGGACAGTGGAGGCACAGATACGCAGTATTTT.